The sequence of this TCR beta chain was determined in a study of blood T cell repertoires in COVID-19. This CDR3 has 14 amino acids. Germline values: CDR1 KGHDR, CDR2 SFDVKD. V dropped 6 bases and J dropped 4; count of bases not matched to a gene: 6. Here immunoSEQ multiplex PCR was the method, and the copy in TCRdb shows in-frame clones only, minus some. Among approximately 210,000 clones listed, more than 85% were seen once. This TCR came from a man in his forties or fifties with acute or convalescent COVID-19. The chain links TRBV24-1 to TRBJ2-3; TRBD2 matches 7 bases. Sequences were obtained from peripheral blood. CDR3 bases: TGTGCCACCAGTATGCCAGCGGGATCAGATACGCAGTATTTT. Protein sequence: CATSMPAGSDTQYF.